This T cell receptor beta chain derives from a study of T cells in Graves' hyperthyroidism and ophthalmopathy. Study information: Peripheral blood draws took place at initial diagnosis, ahead of any treatment.

The sample holds many counts of this clonotype. There are 13 residues in the CDR3. From germline, CDR1 is SNHLY and CDR2 FYNNEI. With 4 bases removed from V and 6 bases from J, the gap between germline ends came to 12 bases. The CDR3 regions of TCR beta were amplified from RNA transcripts. First-round RT-PCR of the TCR CDR3 relied on the HTBI primer set. Using its own MiXCR run on the multiplex PCR reads, TCRdb lists one record per CDR3 protein. Here the sample spans hundreds of thousands of distinct CDR3 sequences, 14% to 15% being singletons. Lactation, pregnancy, other autoimmune disease or uncontrolled infection led to exclusion of patients. Diagnoses rested on clinical symptoms, serum thyroxine and TRAb, thyroid ultrasound and orbital computed tomography. The PBMCs were taken from under 12 ml of fresh peripheral blood.

The V call is TRBV2, the J call TRBJ1-2, with D possibly TRBD1 on 5 matching bases. The sample was blood. The receptor's source is a man in his late teens or twenties with Graves' ophthalmopathy. The CDR3, as DNA: TGTGCCAGCAGTGTGGAGCGGGACCATGGCTACACCTTC. Translating gives CASSVERDHGYTF.